This entry lists 15 T cell receptor beta chains sequenced from one sample in a study of a mutant IDH1 vaccine in newly diagnosed glioma (dated by TCRdb to the early 2020s). The library was produced with the immunoSEQ multiplex PCR assay. TCRdb obtained this table from immuneACCESS and retained in-frame rearrangements with V and J assigned. These tables miss some clones; where compared with another copy, unresolved V genes account for less than half of the shortfall, and the remainder is unexplained. Here the sample has about 15,000 clones; 80% to 90% occur a single time. Jointly, the top ten make up around 9% of the sample. Taken with the paper, the label for time point translates to: baseline, week 1 (first vaccination visit). The sample's treatment or condition label, decoded: pre-vaccination baseline after standard-of-care therapy. The material was PBMCs, obtained from a glioma patient treated with radiotherapy, temozolomide or both. These receptor sequences come from a woman between 40 and 50 years old with glioma. Some clones in this sample may be carry-over from other donors' samples.

V and J are TRBV27 and TRBJ1-1; tentatively, D is TRBD1 (6 bases). Germline V gene sequence: CDR1 MNHEY, CDR2 SMNVEV (reference sequence). V dropped 6 bases and J dropped 5 bases, with 19 bases sitting between them. The CDR3 runs to 15 residues. The CDR3 protein is CASRIETGIGTEAFF. CDR3 coding DNA: TGTGCCAGCAGGATCGAAACAGGGATAGGTACTGAAGCTTTCTTT.

This rearrangement joins TRBV19 to TRBJ2-7; D is perhaps TRBD1 or TRBD2 (7 bases each). V was cut by 5 bases and J by 4 bases, with 15 bases left in between. Germline lookup yields CDR1 LNHDA and CDR2 SQIVND (reference sequence). This CDR3 comprises 14 residues. CDR3 residues: CASSPGTAGYEQYF. The CDR3 DNA sequence: TGTGCCAGTAGTCCCGGGACAGCGGGGTACGAGCAGTACTTC.

The chain is built from TRBV5-5 and TRBJ1-4; 7 bases are a match to TRBD1. Per germline, CDR1 SGHKS and CDR2 YYEKEE (reference sequence). This CDR3 is built from 15 residues. V shed 4 bases, J shed 4 bases, and the junction held 7 bases outside the gene matches. The CDR3 protein is CASSARTGLNEKLFF. CDR3 coding DNA: TGTGCCAGCAGCGCAAGGACAGGCCTTAATGAAAAACTGTTTTTT. The variable domain in full, with the rest retrieved from reference TRBV5-5 and TRBJ1-4, is DAGVTQSPTHLIKTRGQQVTLRCSPISGHKSVSWYQQVLGQGPQFIFQYYEKEERGRGNFPDRFSARQFPNYSSELNVNALLLGDSALYLCASSARTGLNEKLFFGSGTQLSVL.

The genes are TRBV7-8 and TRBJ2-3; 11 bases match TRBD2. Germline V lookup: CDR1 SGHVS, CDR2 FQNEAQ. Unmatched junction bases numbered 5, after V lost 3 bases and J lost 0 bases. The length of the CDR3 is 17 residues. This CDR3 is CASSLSTSGESTDTQYF. The CDR3 DNA follows: TGTGCCAGCAGCTTGTCGACTAGCGGGGAGAGCACAGATACGCAGTATTTT. Combining the CDR3 with reference TRBV7-8 and TRBJ2-3 gives the whole variable domain GAGVSQSPRYKVAKRGQDVALRCDPISGHVSLFWYQQALGQGPEFLTYFQNEAQLDKSGLPSDRFFAERPEGSVSTLKIQRTQQEDSAVYLCASSLSTSGESTDTQYFGPGTRLTVL.

V is TRBV5-8 and J is TRBJ1-5, with D unresolved. The V gene lost 2 bases and the J gene lost 6 bases, with 3 bases spanning the gap. This CDR3 contains 11 residues. Looked up from germline, CDR1 is SGHTS and CDR2 is YDEGEE. The CDR3 sequence is CASSFGQPQHF. The CDR3 coding sequence is TGTGCCAGCAGCTTCGGTCAGCCCCAGCATTTT.

This sequence joins TRBV10-3 and TRBJ1-5; 7 bases are shared with TRBD1. V shed 0 bases and J 0 bases; nucleotides not matched to a gene: 8. Germline lookup yields CDR1 ENHRY and CDR2 SYGVKD. The CDR3 extends over 18 amino acids. Here the CDR3 reads CAISESPGGVYSNQPQHF. In DNA, the CDR3 is TGTGCCATCAGTGAGTCACCAGGGGGAGTTTATAGCAATCAGCCCCAGCATTTT.

The chain couples TRBV4-1 to TRBJ1-2; D is uncertain. Germline loops: CDR1 MGHRA, CDR2 YSYEKL. V was clipped by 1 base and J by 4 bases, with 16 bases between them. This CDR3 region has 16 residues. The chain's CDR3 is CASSQAAGSTIYGYTF. The CDR3 DNA follows: TGCGCCAGCAGCCAAGCGGCAGGTTCAACCATCTATGGCTACACCTTC.

The V call is TRBV7-2, the J call TRBJ2-1, with D possibly being TRBD2 (5 bases). V was clipped by 4 bases and J by 7 bases, with 8 bases between them. CDR1 SGHTA and CDR2 FQGNSA come from the germline V gene. This CDR3 region has 12 residues. The CDR3 protein is CASSSGVNEQFF. CDR3 nucleotide sequence: TGTGCCAGCAGCTCCGGGGTTAATGAGCAGTTCTTC.

This chain uses TRBV5-6 with TRBJ1-1, with D perhaps TRBD1 (5 bases). The CDR3 loop spans 15 amino acids. The V end lost 4 bases, the J end lost 5 bases, and 18 bases lay between the germline ends. In germline, CDR1 is SGHDT, CDR2 YYEEEE. CDR3 nucleotides: TGTGCCAGCAGCACGGGGACTGCCGAGGGGACTGAAGCTTTCTTT. Protein: CASSTGTAEGTEAFF.

The chain uses TRBV7-2 and TRBJ2-3; 9 bases map to TRBD2. The V segment lost 7 bases and the J segment 3 bases; nucleotides outside the gene matches: 5. The CDR3 length is 14 residues. The germline V gene has CDR1 SGHTA and CDR2 FQGNSA. The CDR3 sequence is CASIPGLATDTQYF. CDR3 sequence (DNA): TGTGCCAGCATCCCGGGACTAGCAACAGATACGCAGTATTTT.

V usage is TRBV28 and J usage is TRBJ1-4; unclear D gene. Germline CDR1 and CDR2: MDHEN and SYDVKM. With 5 bases removed from V and 5 bases from J, the gap between germline ends came to 15 bases. This CDR3 contains 15 residues. The CDR3: CASSPLGKANEKLFF. The CDR3, as DNA: TGTGCCAGCAGTCCATTGGGGAAAGCGAATGAAAAACTGTTTTTT. The full variable domain, rest sourced from reference TRBV28 and TRBJ1-4, is DVKVTQSSRYLVKRTGEKVFLECVQDMDHENMFWYRQDPGLGLRLIYFSYDVKMKEKGDIPEGYSVSREKKERFSLILESASTNQTSMYLCASSPLGKANEKLFFGSGTQLSVL.

The CDR3 loop is CASSLTGPNQPQHF. DNA for the CDR3: TGTGCCAGCAGTTTGACAGGCCCAAATCAGCCCCAGCATTTT. V gene TRBV27 combines with J gene TRBJ1-5; the D gene is possibly TRBD1 (6 bases). The CDR3 is 14 residues long. Germline assignment: CDR1 MNHEY and CDR2 SMNVEV (reference sequence). V lost 3 bases and J 4 bases, leaving 10 bases between the germline ends.

Only a few counts were recorded for this clone. The CDR3 region has the DNA TGTGCCAGCAGTGAAGCCCTGACAGGGATGGAGCCCCAGCATTTT. Translation: CASSEALTGMEPQHF. The rearrangement uses TRBV2 and TRBJ1-5, with 7 bases matching TRBD1. J was trimmed by 8 bases and V by 0 bases; bases with no gene match: 7. The CDR3 is 15 residues long. The germline V gene encodes CDR1 SNHLY and CDR2 FYNNEI.

This sequence joins TRBV29-1 and TRBJ2-7; D gene unclear. The CDR3 is 13 residues long. The germline V gene has CDR1 SQVTM and CDR2 ANQGSEA. Trimming cost V 6 bases and J 1 base, with 13 bases left between them. The CDR3 DNA sequence: TGCAGCGTCTCTGACCGGTATTCCTACGAGCAGTACTTC. Amino acid sequence: CSVSDRYSYEQYF.

This chain connects TRBV30 to TRBJ2-3; D possibly corresponds to TRBD1 (5 bases). The V gene lost 3 bases and the J gene lost 6 bases, with 13 bases spanning the gap. Germline lookup yields CDR1 GTSNPN and CDR2 SVGIG (reference sequence). The CDR3 sequence is 13 residues long. The CDR3 loop is CAWRVGAGDTQYF. As DNA, the CDR3 is TGTGCCTGGAGGGTAGGAGCAGGGGATACGCAGTATTTT.